What follows describes a single TCR beta chain. This specimen belongs to a study of blood T cell repertoires in COVID-19. About the study: Acute-phase and convalescent COVID-19 samples originated in the United States, Italy and Spain. T cells, B-cell-depleted T cells, or PBMCs supplied cDNA or gDNA.

In the original processing: Using reference gene primer amplification, nucleated cell counts were estimated. Only in-frame clones appear in the TCRdb table, and some are missing; sequencing was by immunoSEQ multiplex PCR. V and J calls and clone size come straight from that table; D and trimming were deduced from the DNA. This table has approximately 160,000 clones, about 80% appearing once. The CDR3 covers 17 residues. V gave up 2 bases and J gave up 1 base, with 15 bases separating them. Germline loops: CDR1 KGHDR, CDR2 SFDVKD. This sequence was found in a man in his 70s who had recovered from COVID-19. The genes are TRBV24-1 and TRBJ2-3; D is undetermined. The sample taken for sequencing was peripheral blood. CDR3 DNA: TGTGCCACCAGTGATTCCTATAATCCCCAGGGCACAGATACGCAGTATTTT. Protein: CATSDSYNPQGTDTQYF.